This T cell receptor beta chain was identified during a study of shared clonotypes between healthy human individuals. General study findings and limits: As a rule, naive subsets had a larger estimated richness than memory subsets.

As concerns this clone: What it binds is not known. This specimen includes other DNA sequences encoding the same CDR3.

Assay: immunoSEQ multiplex PCR; the TCRdb copy retains only in-frame clones and omits some. The sample has approximately 1.9 million clones, around 93% seen once. V dropped 0 bases and J dropped 2 bases, with 9 bases sitting between them. Germline V gene data show CDR1 as SGDLS and CDR2 as YYNGEE. CDR3 length: 15 residues. CD45RO-negative CD8 cells positively selected for CCR7 made up the naive population, which excluded terminally differentiated effector memory CD45RA+ cells. Material: naive CD8+ T cells from PBMCs. The chain carries TRBV9 and TRBJ2-1, with D possibly being TRBD1 or TRBD2 (6 bases each). The sequence was obtained from a man aged 18 to 29 in good health. Some clones in this sample may be carry-over from other donors' samples. CDR3 DNA: TGTGCCAGCAGCGTAGCTAGGGGGGCCTACAATGAGCAGTTCTTC. It encodes CASSVARGAYNEQFF.